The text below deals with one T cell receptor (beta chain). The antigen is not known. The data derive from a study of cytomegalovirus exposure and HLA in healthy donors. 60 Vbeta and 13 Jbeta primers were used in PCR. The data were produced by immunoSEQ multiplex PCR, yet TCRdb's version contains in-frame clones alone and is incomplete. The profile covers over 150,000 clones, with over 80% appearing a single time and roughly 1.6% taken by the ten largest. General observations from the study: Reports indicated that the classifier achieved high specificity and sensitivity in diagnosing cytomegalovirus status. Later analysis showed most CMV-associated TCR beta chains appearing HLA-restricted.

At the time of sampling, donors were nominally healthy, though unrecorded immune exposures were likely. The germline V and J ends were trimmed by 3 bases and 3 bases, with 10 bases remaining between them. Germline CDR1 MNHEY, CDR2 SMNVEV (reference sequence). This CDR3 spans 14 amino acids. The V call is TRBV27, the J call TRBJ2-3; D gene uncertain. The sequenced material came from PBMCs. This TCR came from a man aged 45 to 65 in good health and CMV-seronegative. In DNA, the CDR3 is TGTGCCAGCAGTTTTCTCCAGCGTACAGATACGCAGTATTTT. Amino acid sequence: CASSFLQRTDTQYF.